This TCR beta chain was profiled in a study of identical twins. This clonotype was seen only a few times. Its specificity is unknown. Trimming took 4 bases from V and 5 from J; bases not matched to a gene: 3. Germline CDR1 DFQATT, CDR2 SNEGSKA (reference sequence). The CDR3 sequence is 13 residues long. Broader study findings: Twins shared beta out-of-frame sequences in excess, but this excess was weaker. The more abundant beta clonotypes in cord blood had fewer insertions, and memory repertoires did not show this.

Template switching added a universal primer binding site, and final cDNA carried unique molecular identifiers. MiXCR, applied by TCRdb to the 5' RACE reads, yields one record per CDR3 protein. The sample records a few hundred thousand distinct CDR3 sequences, 14% being singletons. These data also featured in a second study, about yellow fever vaccine responses in identical twins.

The sequence came from a woman aged 18-35 years in good health. Input material: CD4+ T cells sorted from blood. V and J are TRBV20-1 and TRBJ2-2, with 8 nucleotides matching TRBD1. The CDR3 DNA is TGCAGTGCTACAGGGGGCTCAACCGGGGAGCTGTTTTTT. It is translated as CSATGGSTGELFF.